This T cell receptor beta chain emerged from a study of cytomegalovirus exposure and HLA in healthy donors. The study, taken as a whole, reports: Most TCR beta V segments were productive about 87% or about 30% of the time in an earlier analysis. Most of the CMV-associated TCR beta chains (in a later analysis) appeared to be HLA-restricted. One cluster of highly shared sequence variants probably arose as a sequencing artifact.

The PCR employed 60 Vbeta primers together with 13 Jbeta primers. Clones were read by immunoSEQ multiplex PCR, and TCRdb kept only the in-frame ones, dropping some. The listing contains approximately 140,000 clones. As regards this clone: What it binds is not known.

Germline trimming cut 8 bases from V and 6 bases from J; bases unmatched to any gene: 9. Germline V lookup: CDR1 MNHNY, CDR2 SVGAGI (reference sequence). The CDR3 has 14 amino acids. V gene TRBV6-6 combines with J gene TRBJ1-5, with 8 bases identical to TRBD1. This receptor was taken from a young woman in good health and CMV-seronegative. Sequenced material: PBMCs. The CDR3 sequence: CASRLQGASQPQHF. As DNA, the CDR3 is TGTGCCAGCCGACTTCAGGGGGCAAGTCAGCCCCAGCATTTT.